The source of this TCR beta chain is a study of blood T cells in healthy people across ages (dated by TCRdb to the mid-2010s). At the level of the whole study: In model experiments, template switching captured about one uniquely barcoded TCR beta cDNA molecule for every two T cells. Donors were grouped into four age groups: young (average roughly 16 years), middle-aged (less than 40), aged (62) and long-lived (82). To track age-related changes in TCR beta repertoire diversity, the study relied on deep sequencing normalized with unique cDNA molecular identifiers. Using the same blood draw, the study looked at two additional independent replicas of 1 million unique cDNA reads for two donors, one aged 18 to 30 and the other aged 80 or older.

The donors were 40 or so Caucasian individuals from Russia, aged roughly 6 to 100 years, who were systemically healthy. Each donor gave 8 to 10 milliliters of peripheral blood, collected into EDTA-treated Vacutainer tubes. Ficoll-Paque density-gradient centrifugation was used to isolate PBMCs, with at least 6.5 million obtained per sample. Trizol reagent was used to extract total RNA from the PBMCs, yielding at least 5 micrograms per sample. The percentages of naive CD45RAhigh/CD27high T cells were determined by flow cytometry on a PBMC aliquot from every donor. Libraries were made using 5' RACE. This sample was sequenced with an Illumina HiSeq 2500. A second PCR of roughly 7 to 12 cycles was performed with a sample-barcoded 5' primer and a J-beta primer mix. A unique molecular identifier was introduced onto each TCR beta cDNA molecule by a template-switch 5' adaptor carrying 12 random nucleotides. Each sample yielded at least 3 million CDR3-containing paired-end reads. First-strand cDNA was synthesized from all RNA with the Mint cDNA synthesis kit, primed by a TRBC-specific oligonucleotide. Following uracil-DNA glycosylase treatment, all cDNA underwent a first 18-cycle PCR with the universal primers M1SS and BC2_uni_R. The study's processing was this. Each sample was normalized by randomly selecting 1 million high-quality reads, each carrying a distinct molecular identifier. Instead of being binned into consensus sequences, reads that shared molecular identifiers were thrown out. MiTCR, with a Q25 quality threshold and the strictest error-elimination algorithm, was used for CDR3 identification, clonotype clustering and error correction. A nonparametric unseen species model with Euler transformation was used to estimate a lower bound on total TCR beta diversity. TCRdb reanalyzed the raw reads on its own, using fastp at Q25 for trimming and MiXCR for clone calling, and kept in-frame beta chains. Every distinct CDR3 protein forms one entry, paired with its most common genes and DNA. In this record, the V and J calls reflect TCRdb's handling and not the investigators' own analysis. Present in this sample are about 800,000 distinct CDR3 sequences, around a quarter of which were seen just once. The ten largest clones capture more than 3% of the sample.

As encoded in the germline V gene (reference sequence), CDR1 is LNHDA while CDR2 is SQIVND. The CDR3 holds 11 amino acids from the cysteine to the phenylalanine. Only CDR3 DNA remains: 33 bases, in frame from the first base. Between the V and J ends, shortened by 8 bases and 5 bases respectively, the junction contains 7 bases. Points the paper makes about the study in general: Bulk unsorted PBMC profiling prevented conclusive comparison of naive and antigen-experienced compartments. Estimates of total diversity from one million sequenced T cells were regarded as lower bounds and underestimates. A strong correlation was found between observed TCR beta diversity and the percentage of naive T cells measured by flow cytometry. Donor CMV infection status was unknown, potentially confounding age-related changes in expanded clonotypes. Compared with the aged group, the long-lived group had more naive CD4+ T cells, fewer expanded clones and increased TCR diversity, a pattern suggesting age selection. As age increased, observed TCR beta diversity per million T cells dropped in a roughly linear way, and a significant reduction was already evident by age 40.

Details on this clonotype: The clone's antigen remains unknown. The record has no base qualities; no much larger clone is one base away.

This sample also appeared in a second study, on T cells of mothers and their children. That second report states: Nine systemically healthy Caucasian individuals served as donors, namely three mothers together with their six children. cDNA synthesis consumed the entire amount of extracted RNA, loaded at approximately 1.6 ug RNA in each 15 ul reaction. In the second PCR, the M1S primer added sample barcodes and 2-4 random nucleotides. More than 8 million TCR beta CDR3 reads were obtained from each mother, and several million reads were obtained from each child. TCR recombination output is similarly shaped by thymic selection in related and unrelated pairs, with a minor effect exerted by inherited differences. Normalized repertoire overlap was always found to be slightly, but never significantly, higher in related mother-child pairs than in unrelated mother-child pairs. No persistent microchimeric T cell clones were detected, at a sensitivity of approximately 110 clones per million clonotypes. In the study, deep NGS was used to compare the TCR beta repertoires of mothers and children, and features distinguishing related mother-child pairs from unrelated individuals were sought. Mothers averaged 40 +/- 4 years of age and children averaged roughly 10 +/- 4 years. After adapter ligation with NEBNext reagents, the libraries were sequenced on Illumina HiSeq 2000 with 100+100 nt paired-end reads. To prevent cross-contamination, the mother and child libraries were prepared a month apart and were sequenced in separate runs. Between roughly 500,000 and 2,100,000 distinct TCR beta clonotypes were identified per donor. Naive TCR beta clonotypes were estimated from low-frequency clonotypes matched to each donor's FACS-determined naive share, without sorting.

The specimen sequenced was blood. The clonotype was recovered from a boy aged 5-17 years in good health. The rearrangement combines TRBV19 with TRBJ2-1, with the D gene uncertain. The DNA sequence is given as TGTGCCAGTCACTTTGACAATGAGCAGTTCTTC. The translation is CASHFDNEQFF. Where the CDR3 stops, the reference TRBV19 and TRBJ2-1 genes take over; the full variable domain is DGGITQSPKYLFRKEGQNVTLSCEQNLNHDAMYWYRQDPGQGLRLIYYSQIVNDFQKGDIAEGYSVSREKKESFPLTVTSAQKNPTAFYLCASHFDNEQFFGPGTRLTVL.